The T cell receptor (beta chain) described here comes from a study of shared clonotypes between healthy human individuals. Regarding the study as a whole: Only blood was sampled, and tissue TCR repertoires likely differ from blood ones.

Genomic DNA per cell subset filled all wells of several immunoSEQ plates. Sequencing used immunoSEQ multiplex PCR; TCRdb keeps in-frame clones, though not all of them. The sample records about 2,500,000 clones, around 90% being singletons. This CDR3 is built from 14 residues. The germline gives CDR1 SGHTA, CDR2 FQGNSA. V gave up 4 bases and J gave up 0 bases, with 7 bases separating them. On this clone: Its antigen is unknown.

The TCR originated in a man aged 18 to 30 in good health. The chain joins TRBV7-2 to TRBJ1-3; D not resolved. The material sequenced was naive CD4+ T cells sorted from blood. Sample subset: CD45RA+ positively selected. CDR3 sequence reads: CASSSQVSGNTIYF. The CDR3 DNA follows: TGTGCCAGCAGCTCCCAGGTCTCTGGAAACACCATATATTTT.